This T cell receptor (beta chain) was sequenced in a study of blood T cell repertoires in COVID-19. At the level of the study: Sites across the United States, Italy and Spain contributed samples from acute and convalescent COVID-19. Sample material is recorded as cDNA or gDNA derived from T cells, B-cell-depleted T cells, or PBMCs.

The authors' processing: Researchers report that nucleated cell counts were estimated from reference gene primer amplification. TCRdb's copy holds only in-frame clones and misses some; the assay was immunoSEQ multiplex PCR. V and J calls and clone size are those listed in that table; D and trimming were worked out from the DNA. Of about 300,000 clones listed, roughly 90% are singletons. The germline CDR1 and CDR2 sequences are SGHTA and FQGNSA. The CDR3 is 15 amino acids. The V segment lost 5 bases and the J segment 0 bases; nucleotides outside the gene matches: 5. Material for sequencing was peripheral blood. The clonotype was recovered from a young man who had recovered from COVID-19. V gene TRBV7-2 combines with J gene TRBJ2-3; TRBD2 aligns across 7 bases. The CDR3 bases are TGTGCCAGCAGCCCTCGACTAGCTAGCACAGATACGCAGTATTTT. Its translation: CASSPRLASTDTQYF.